The 19 T cell receptor beta chains listed next were all sequenced from one sample in a study of T cells in Graves' hyperthyroidism and ophthalmopathy (dated by TCRdb to the late 2010s). Library preparation was by multiplex PCR. TCRdb records Illumina HiSeq 2000 as the sequencer. Amplification of TCR beta CDR3 regions was carried out from RNA transcripts. The TCR CDR3 was subjected to a first round of RT-PCR using the HTBI primer set and the Qiagen OneStep RT-PCR kit. Clones were called with MiXCR by TCRdb after fastp trimmed the public reads at Q25, and only in-frame beta chains were retained. Under each unique CDR3 protein, matching rows form one entry showing the most common genes and DNA. This sample has around 400,000 distinct CDR3 sequences in its table, and less than 15% of those were observed once. The top ten clonotypes cover 9% to 9.5% of the sample. The specimen sequenced was blood. All receptors derive from a woman younger than 30 with Graves' hyperthyroidism.

This clonotype occurred many times. CDR3 nucleotides: TGTGCCAGCAGGGGATCTGGAAACACCATATATTTT. It is translated as CASRGSGNTIYF. The genes are TRBV6-1 and TRBJ1-3; no clear D. Germline V lookup: CDR1 MNHNS, CDR2 SASEGT. There are 12 residues in the CDR3. Trimming shortened V by 6 bases and J by 1 base, and 4 bases separated the two germline ends.

This clonotype was recorded a few times. The chain joins TRBV5-5 to TRBJ2-1, with 12 bases lining up with TRBD2. Per germline, CDR1 SGHKS and CDR2 YYEKEE (reference sequence). The CDR3 spans 17 residues. The J segment lost 4 bases and the V segment lost 5 bases, leaving 10 bases of the junction unmatched. CDR3 nucleotide sequence: TGTGCCAGCAGGGGGGGGGGAGGACTAGCGGGATACAATGAGCAGTTCTTC. This codes for CASRGGGGLAGYNEQFF.

This clonotype was seen ten or more times. This rearrangement joins TRBV6-2 or TRBV6-3 to TRBJ2-7, with D possibly being TRBD2 (5 bases). The CDR3 runs to 14 residues. Germline CDR1 is MNHEY and CDR2 is SVGEGT. Trimming cost V 1 base and J 4 bases, with 11 bases left between them. The CDR3: CASSYFGLQYEQYF. The DNA of the CDR3 is TGTGCCAGCAGTTACTTCGGACTGCAGTACGAGCAGTACTTC.

This clonotype was counted many times. The chain is built from TRBV7-9 and TRBJ2-5; 11 bases agree with TRBD1. With 6 bases clipped from V and 5 bases from J, the junction kept 8 bases outside the gene matches. The CDR3 length is 15 residues. The germline gives CDR1 SEHNR, CDR2 FQNEAQ (reference sequence). The CDR3, as DNA: TGTGCCAGCAGGAACCGGACAGGGGGCTTGGAGACCCAGTACTTC. Its protein is CASRNRTGGLETQYF.

This clonotype was counted at least ten times. In DNA, the CDR3 is TGTGCCAGCAACTCGCTAGCGGAGTACAATGAGCAGTTCTTC. Translation: CASNSLAEYNEQFF. The chain combines TRBV7-9 with TRBJ2-1; 7 positions agree with TRBD2. The CDR3 sequence is 14 residues long. Losses at the gene ends were 7 bases for V and 4 bases for J; bases not matched to a gene: 7. Germline V gene data show CDR1 as SEHNR and CDR2 as FQNEAQ (reference sequence).

V is TRBV29-1 and J is TRBJ2-1; possible D gene TRBD1, 5 bases. The CDR3 has 14 residues. CDR1 SQVTM and CDR2 ANQGSEA come from the germline V gene. Trimming took off 1 base at V and 3 bases at J, with 10 bases between the two ends. CDR3 amino acids: CSVEGWGHYNEQFF. The DNA for the CDR3 is TGCAGCGTTGAAGGCTGGGGCCACTACAATGAGCAGTTCTTC.

This clonotype was seen at least ten times. This sequence joins TRBV5-1 and TRBJ2-3, with D perhaps given as TRBD1 or TRBD2 (5 bases each). Trimming removed 5 bases from V and 2 bases from J, with 12 bases in between. From germline, CDR1 is SGHRS and CDR2 YFSETQ. There are 14 residues in the CDR3. Here the CDR3 reads CASRVGDDTDTQYF. CDR3 in DNA: TGCGCCAGCAGAGTAGGGGACGACACAGATACGCAGTATTTT. Looking up the rest from reference TRBV5-1 and TRBJ2-3 gives the full variable domain: KAGVTQTPRYLIKTRGQQVTLSCSPISGHRSVSWYQQTPGQGLQFLFEYFSETQRNKGNFPGRFSGRQFSNSRSEMNVSTLELGDSALYLCASRVGDDTDTQYFGPGTRLTVL.

At least ten counts were recorded for this clonotype. This sequence joins TRBV12-3 or TRBV12-4 and TRBJ2-5; the match to TRBD2 covers 8 bases. CDR3 length: 14 residues. V trimming: 5 bases; J trimming: 4 bases; junction bases outside the gene matches: 6. Written as DNA, the CDR3 is TGTGCCAGCAGTGACGATACTAGCGGAGAGACCCAGTACTTC. This codes for CASSDDTSGETQYF.

This chain uses TRBV5-6 with TRBJ2-3; 8 bases map to TRBD1. Looked up from germline, CDR1 is SGHDT and CDR2 is YYEEEE. This CDR3 contains 14 residues. J lost 9 bases, V lost 2 bases, and 8 bases had no gene match. Here the CDR3 DNA reads TGTGCCAGCAGCTTTGATCAGGGGGCGGGGACGCAGTATTTT. It specifies CASSFDQGAGTQYF.

Only one count was recorded for this clonotype. The chain carries TRBV2 and TRBJ1-2; 7 positions agree with TRBD1. The CDR3 contains 15 residues. V dropped 5 bases and J dropped 4; count of bases not matched to a gene: 10. CDR1 is SNHLY and CDR2 is FYNNEI in the germline V gene. This CDR3 reads CASSPSRKGAYGYTF. The CDR3 nucleotides are TGTGCCAGCAGTCCTTCCAGGAAGGGGGCCTATGGCTACACCTTC.

The chain combines TRBV20-1 with TRBJ1-5; the D is unclear. This CDR3 has 14 amino acids. V was trimmed by 3 bases and J by 2 bases, leaving 11 bases between them. The germline V gene has CDR1 DFQATT and CDR2 SNEGSKA (reference sequence). The CDR3 DNA is TGCAGTGCTAGGGGCCCAGCAGGCAATCAGCCCCAGCATTTT. This encodes CSARGPAGNQPQHF.

This clonotype was seen at least ten times. The chain carries TRBV11-2 and TRBJ2-7, with D unclear. The CDR3 covers 12 residues. The germline V and J ends were trimmed by 5 bases and 7 bases, with 12 bases remaining between them. The germline CDR1 and CDR2 sequences are SGHAT and FQNNGV. For the CDR3, the DNA is TGTGCCAGCAGCGCCCCCTCCGGGGAGCAGTACTTC. As protein: CASSAPSGEQYF.

For this clonotype: An end of the junction does not agree with germline; a read error may underlie this. The rearrangement uses TRBV7-9 and TRBJ1-6, with D perhaps matching TRBD1 (5 bases). In germline, CDR1 is SEHNR, CDR2 FQNEAQ (reference sequence). This CDR3 contains 15 residues. This chain's CDR3 is CASSFGTGYNSPHHF. The CDR3 bases are TGTGCCAGCAGCTTTGGGACCGGTTATAATTCACCCCACCACTTT.

This clonotype was seen ten or more times. The V call is TRBV28, the J call TRBJ2-4; D is perhaps TRBD2 (5 bases). CDR1 and CDR2 from the germline V gene are MDHEN and SYDVKM. CDR3 length: 12 amino acids. The germline V and J ends were trimmed by 2 bases and 10 bases, with 9 bases remaining between them. In DNA, the CDR3 is TGTGCCAGCAGTTTAGGGCCGGGAATTCAGTACTTC. Translated: CASSLGPGIQYF.

V gene TRBV7-8 combines with J gene TRBJ1-4; 9 bases are shared with TRBD1. The CDR3 runs 16 residues. After removal of 5 bases from V and 1 base from J, the junction contained 5 bases not matched to a gene. Germline CDR1 SGHVS, CDR2 FQNEAQ. The CDR3 sequence: CASSGATGGTNEKLFF. DNA of the CDR3: TGTGCCAGCAGCGGGGCGACAGGGGGAACTAATGAAAAACTGTTTTTT.

This clonotype was recorded many times. V gene TRBV29-1 combines with J gene TRBJ2-7, with D maybe TRBD2 (6 bases). The V gene's germline CDR1 is SQVTM and CDR2 ANQGSEA. Trimming took off 7 bases at V and 9 bases at J, with 19 bases between the two ends. This CDR3 comprises 12 residues. In DNA, the CDR3 is TGCAGCGGTTCCTTCGGGGGTTTTGGGCAGTACTTC. Its protein is CSGSFGGFGQYF.

As to this clonotype: A much larger clonotype is one base distant, so this may be a read error. The chain combines TRBV2 with TRBJ2-7; 11 bases are shared with TRBD2. The CDR3 spans 12 residues. J was trimmed by 11 bases and V by 6 bases; bases with no gene match: 6. Germline CDR1 is SNHLY and CDR2 is FYNNEI. CDR3 DNA sequence: TGTGCCAGCAGCGGACTAGCGGGTGAGGAGTACTTC. The encoded protein is CASSGLAGEEYF. The whole variable domain, remainder taken from reference TRBV2 and TRBJ2-7, is EPEVTQTPSHQVTQMGQEVILRCVPISNHLYFYWYRQILGQKVEFLVSFYNNEISEKSEIFDDQFSVERPDGSNFTLKIRSTKLEDSAMYFCASSGLAGEEYFGPGTRLTVT.

This clonotype was detected ten times or more. V usage is TRBV12-3 or TRBV12-4 and J usage is TRBJ1-1; TRBD1 matches at 8 bases. The ends lost 10 bases at V and 4 bases at J; junction bases unmatched: 8. The CDR3 spans 13 residues. The DNA for the CDR3 is TGTGCCACTCAAGCAGGGGGCATCACTGAAGCTTTCTTT. It encodes CATQAGGITEAFF.

This clonotype was picked up many times. The rearrangement links TRBV29-1 to TRBJ2-1; D not certain. V dropped 3 bases and J dropped 4 bases, with 16 bases sitting between them. The CDR3 has 15 residues. The germline V gene encodes CDR1 SQVTM and CDR2 ANQGSEA. The CDR3 DNA reads as TGCAGCGTTGACCCCAACGTGGGATCTTACAATGAGCAGTTCTTC. Protein sequence: CSVDPNVGSYNEQFF.